The rows below give T cell receptor beta chains drawn from one sample of a study of T cell responses to AZD1222 COVID-19 vaccine. Assay used: immunoSEQ multiplex PCR; TCRdb lists only in-frame clones, some missing. The sample comprises some 140,000 clones, about 90% of which are singletons, and about 6% rests with the top ten. The sequenced sample was peripheral blood, obtained on day 0 of AZD1222 vaccination. The receptors come from an adult in good health. The conserved cysteine and the conserved F or W are not part of the CDR3 here. D genes are given only for firm matches.

CDR3 protein,V gene,J gene,D gene
ASSPILPGTGYGYT,TRBV28,TRBJ1-2,TRBD1
ASSLVPNTEAF,TRBV7-3,TRBJ1-1,-
ASSDMDGSNQPQH,TRBV6-1,TRBJ1-5,-
ASSLRRLAGVNEQY,TRBV7-2,TRBJ2-7,TRBD2
SVQGSVTDTQY,TRBV29-1,TRBJ2-3,-
ASSVGWGAEEQY,TRBV9,TRBJ2-7,-
ASSPTGGSGNTIY,TRBV11-2,TRBJ1-3,-
ASSRGGAFTYGY,TRBV6-2/TRBV6-3,TRBJ2-4,-
ASMKGREHEKLF,TRBV27,TRBJ1-4,-
ASSDETSGSYSYNEQF,TRBV6-4,TRBJ2-1,TRBD2
ASSLSHMGTEAF,TRBV5-1,TRBJ1-1,-
ASRRDYAYEQY,TRBV5-1,TRBJ2-7,TRBD2
ASRPIGLAGGGTQY,TRBV9,TRBJ2-3,TRBD2
ASSQNLPGATDTQY,TRBV3-1/TRBV3-2,TRBJ2-3,-
ASSPPASRSANQPQH,TRBV28,TRBJ1-5,-
ASSLGTSGYNEQF,TRBV5-1,TRBJ2-1,TRBD2
ASSPWAGTSGSSYNEQF,TRBV7-3,TRBJ2-1,TRBD2
ASSYGRLDTDTQY,TRBV6-2/TRBV6-3,TRBJ2-3,-
ASSLVGRAF,TRBV7-9,TRBJ1-1,-
ASSSTVEDEKLF,TRBV11-1,TRBJ1-4,-
ASSQPGTGAGYT,TRBV4-1,TRBJ1-2,TRBD1
ASGTGGLEKLF,TRBV19,TRBJ1-4,TRBD1
SVERGSYGYT,TRBV29-1,TRBJ1-2,-
ASSEQAWGRDPYEQY,TRBV11-2,TRBJ2-7,-
ASSLSQNNSPLH,TRBV2,TRBJ1-6,-
AISDPRQGFFGNTEAF,TRBV10-3,TRBJ1-1,TRBD1
ASSQLRTRSGSSYNEQF,TRBV4-3,TRBJ2-1,TRBD2
ASSEAGWTSENTEAF,TRBV7-9,TRBJ1-1,-
ASSPLSGISYEQY,TRBV6-2/TRBV6-3,TRBJ2-7,TRBD2
AWEDGPNTGELF,TRBV30,TRBJ2-2,-
ASSSTGGADGYT,TRBV6-2/TRBV6-3,TRBJ1-2,TRBD1
ASSGGGYRELF,TRBV6-2/TRBV6-3,TRBJ2-2,TRBD2
ASSQVRRVSNQPQH,TRBV4-1,TRBJ1-5,-
ASSLEASGNYEQY,TRBV7-3,TRBJ2-7,TRBD2
ASSAGRSGDTEAF,TRBV27,TRBJ1-1,-
ASSSQYEQY,TRBV6-6,TRBJ2-7,-
ASSYRGTSTDTQY,TRBV6-5,TRBJ2-3,-
ASSLVTSGKVYNEQF,TRBV5-6,TRBJ2-1,TRBD2
ASSLPRDGNEQF,TRBV5-1,TRBJ2-1,-
ASSLTTGVGTEAF,TRBV5-1,TRBJ1-1,TRBD1
VKGSSNQPQH,TRBV10-1,TRBJ1-5,-
ASSLGPTDTQY,TRBV5-1,TRBJ2-3,-
ASSQSGTSGYNEQF,TRBV4-2,TRBJ2-1,TRBD2
ASSWGRGYT,TRBV6-2/TRBV6-3,TRBJ1-2,-
ASSQAEGAEYNEQF,TRBV4-2,TRBJ2-1,-
ASSPPEQFYGYT,TRBV7-2,TRBJ1-2,-
ASSDVSSADTQY,TRBV6-4,TRBJ2-3,-
ASSRQMNTEAF,TRBV5-1,TRBJ1-1,-
ASSEGMGAF,TRBV25-1,TRBJ1-1,-
ASSQRPGGGRAENNEQF,TRBV14,TRBJ2-1,TRBD2
ASSLGTSEQY,TRBV5-6,TRBJ2-7,-
ASSQGGGLAVAKNIQY,TRBV4-1,TRBJ2-4,TRBD2
ASSPGGTQKKLF,TRBV6-6,TRBJ1-4,-
ASSSQPGTGELF,TRBV7-2,TRBJ2-2,-
ASSRIPRGETQY,TRBV19,TRBJ2-5,-